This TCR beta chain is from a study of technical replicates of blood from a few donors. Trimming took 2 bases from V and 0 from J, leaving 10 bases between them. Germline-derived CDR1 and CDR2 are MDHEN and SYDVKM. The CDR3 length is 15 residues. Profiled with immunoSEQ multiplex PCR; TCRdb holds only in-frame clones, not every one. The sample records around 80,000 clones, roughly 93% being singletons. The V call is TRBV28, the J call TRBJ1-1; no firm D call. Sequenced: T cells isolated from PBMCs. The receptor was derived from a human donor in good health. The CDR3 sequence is CASSLQQLMNTEAFF. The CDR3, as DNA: TGTGCCAGCAGTTTACAACAGCTCATGAACACTGAAGCTTTCTTT.